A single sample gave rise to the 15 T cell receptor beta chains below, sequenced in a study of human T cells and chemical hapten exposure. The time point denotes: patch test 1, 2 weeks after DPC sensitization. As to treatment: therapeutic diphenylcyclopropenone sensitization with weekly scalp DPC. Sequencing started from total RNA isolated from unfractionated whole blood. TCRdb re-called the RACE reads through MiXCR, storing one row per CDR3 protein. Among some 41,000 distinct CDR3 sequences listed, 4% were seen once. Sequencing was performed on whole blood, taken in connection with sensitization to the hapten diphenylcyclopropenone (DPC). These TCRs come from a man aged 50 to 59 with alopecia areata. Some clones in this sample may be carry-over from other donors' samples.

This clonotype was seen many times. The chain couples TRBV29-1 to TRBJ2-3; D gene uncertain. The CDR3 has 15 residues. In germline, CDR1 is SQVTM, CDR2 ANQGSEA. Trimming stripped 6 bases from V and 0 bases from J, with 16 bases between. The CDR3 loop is CSVKRTASSTDTQYF. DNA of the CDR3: TGCAGCGTGAAACGGACCGCTTCTAGCACAGATACGCAGTATTTT.

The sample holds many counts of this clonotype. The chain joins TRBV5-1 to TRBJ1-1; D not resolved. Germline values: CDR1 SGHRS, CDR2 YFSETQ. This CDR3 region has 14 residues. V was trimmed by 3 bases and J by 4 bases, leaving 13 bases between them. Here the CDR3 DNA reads TGCGCCAGCAGCTCGAGGGCCACGAGCACTGAAGCTTTCTTT. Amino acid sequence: CASSSRATSTEAFF.

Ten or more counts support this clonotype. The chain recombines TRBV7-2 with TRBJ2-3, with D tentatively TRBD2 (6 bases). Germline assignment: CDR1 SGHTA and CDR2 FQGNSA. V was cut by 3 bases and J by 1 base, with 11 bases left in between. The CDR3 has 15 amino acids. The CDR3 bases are TGTGCCAGCAGCTTTCGGGAGATCGGCACAGATACGCAGTATTTT. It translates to CASSFREIGTDTQYF.

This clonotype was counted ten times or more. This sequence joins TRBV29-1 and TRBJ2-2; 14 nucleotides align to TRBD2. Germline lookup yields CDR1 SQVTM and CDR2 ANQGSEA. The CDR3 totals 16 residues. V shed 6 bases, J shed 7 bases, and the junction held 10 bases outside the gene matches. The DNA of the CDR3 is TGCAGCGTGACGACCGGGACTAGCGGGAGAATCGGGGAGCTGTTTTTT. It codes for CSVTTGTSGRIGELFF.

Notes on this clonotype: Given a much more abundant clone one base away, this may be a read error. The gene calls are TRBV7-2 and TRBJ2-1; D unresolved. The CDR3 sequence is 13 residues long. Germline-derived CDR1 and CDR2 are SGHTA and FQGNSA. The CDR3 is CVSRLDSPKGQFF. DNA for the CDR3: TGTGTCAGCAGATTGGATAGTCCGAAGGGGCAGTTCTTC.

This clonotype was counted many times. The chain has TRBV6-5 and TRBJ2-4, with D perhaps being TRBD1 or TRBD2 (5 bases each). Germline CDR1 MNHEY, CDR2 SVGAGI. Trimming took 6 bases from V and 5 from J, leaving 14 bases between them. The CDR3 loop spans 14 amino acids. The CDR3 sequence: CASRRDLSENIQYF. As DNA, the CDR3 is TGTGCCAGCAGAAGGGACCTATCGGAAAACATTCAGTACTTC.

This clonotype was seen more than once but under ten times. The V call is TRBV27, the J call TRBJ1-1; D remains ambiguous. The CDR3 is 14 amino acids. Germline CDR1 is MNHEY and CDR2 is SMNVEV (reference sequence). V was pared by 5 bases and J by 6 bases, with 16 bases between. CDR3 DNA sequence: TGTGCCAGCAGTAGGGCAGGAACACTAGCTGAAGCTTTCTTT. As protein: CASSRAGTLAEAFF.

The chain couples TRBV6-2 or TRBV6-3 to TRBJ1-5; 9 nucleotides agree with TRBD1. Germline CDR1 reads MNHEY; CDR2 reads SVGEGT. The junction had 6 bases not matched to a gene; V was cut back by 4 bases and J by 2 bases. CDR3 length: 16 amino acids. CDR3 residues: CASSSHRGPGNQPQHF. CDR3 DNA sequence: TGTGCCAGCAGTTCCCACAGGGGGCCTGGCAATCAGCCCCAGCATTTT.

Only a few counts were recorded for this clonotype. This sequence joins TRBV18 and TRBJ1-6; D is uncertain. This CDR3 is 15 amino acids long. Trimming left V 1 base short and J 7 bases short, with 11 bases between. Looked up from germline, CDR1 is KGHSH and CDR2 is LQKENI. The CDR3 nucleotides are TGTGCCAGCTCACCACGCGCGGATAGAAATTCACCCCTCCACTTT. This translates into CASSPRADRNSPLHF.

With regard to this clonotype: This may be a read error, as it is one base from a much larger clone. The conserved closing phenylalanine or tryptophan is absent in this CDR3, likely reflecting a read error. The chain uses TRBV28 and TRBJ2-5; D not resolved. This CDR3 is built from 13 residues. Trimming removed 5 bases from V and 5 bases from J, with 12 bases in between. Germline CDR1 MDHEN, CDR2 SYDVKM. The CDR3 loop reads CASSPPSLETQYI. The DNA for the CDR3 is TGTGCCAGCAGTCCCCCAAGCCTTGAGACCCAGTACATC.

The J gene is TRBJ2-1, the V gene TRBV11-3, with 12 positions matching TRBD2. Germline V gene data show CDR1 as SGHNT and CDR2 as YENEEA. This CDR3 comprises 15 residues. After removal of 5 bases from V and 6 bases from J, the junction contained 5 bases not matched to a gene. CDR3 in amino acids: CASSRGTSGRNEQFF. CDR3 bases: TGTGCCAGCAGCCGCGGGACTAGCGGGCGCAATGAGCAGTTCTTC.

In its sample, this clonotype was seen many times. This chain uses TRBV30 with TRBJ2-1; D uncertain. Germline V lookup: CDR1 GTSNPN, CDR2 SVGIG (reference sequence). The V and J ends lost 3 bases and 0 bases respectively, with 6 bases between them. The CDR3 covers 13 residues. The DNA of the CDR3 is TGTGCCTGGAGCCAGGACTCCTACAATGAGCAGTTCTTC. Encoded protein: CAWSQDSYNEQFF. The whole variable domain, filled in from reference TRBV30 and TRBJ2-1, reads SQTIHQWPATLVQPVGSPLSLECTVEGTSNPNLYWYRQAAGRGLQLLFYSVGIGQISSEVPQNLSASRPQDRQFILSSKKLLLSDSGFYLCAWSQDSYNEQFFGPGTRLTVL.

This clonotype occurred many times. CDR3 sequence (DNA): TGTGCCAGCCGCTCCCAAGACAGGGAGGATGAAAAACTGTTTTTT. This sequence encodes CASRSQDREDEKLFF. The genes are TRBV18 and TRBJ1-4; 7 positions agree with TRBD1. CDR1 and CDR2 (germline): KGHSH, LQKENI. The V segment lost 8 bases and the J segment 6 bases; nucleotides outside the gene matches: 12. The CDR3 is 15 residues long.

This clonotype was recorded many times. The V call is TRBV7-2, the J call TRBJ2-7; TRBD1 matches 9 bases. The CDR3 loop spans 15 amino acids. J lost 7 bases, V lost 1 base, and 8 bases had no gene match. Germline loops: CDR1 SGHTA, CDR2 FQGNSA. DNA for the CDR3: TGTGCCAGCAGCTTAGTGAGACAGGGGGTTGGAGAGCAGTACTTC. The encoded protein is CASSLVRQGVGEQYF. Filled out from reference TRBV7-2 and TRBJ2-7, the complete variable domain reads GAGVSQSPSNKVTEKGKDVELRCDPISGHTALYWYRQSLGQGLEFLIYFQGNSAPDKSGLPSDRFSAERTGGSVSTLTIQRTQQEDSAVYLCASSLVRQGVGEQYFGPGTRLTVT.

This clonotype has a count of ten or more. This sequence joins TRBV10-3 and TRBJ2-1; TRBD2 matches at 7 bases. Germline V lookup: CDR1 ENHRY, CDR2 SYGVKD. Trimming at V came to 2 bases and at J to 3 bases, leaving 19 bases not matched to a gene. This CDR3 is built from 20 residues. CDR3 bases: TGTGCCATCAGTGAGGGACCCGGGACTAAGTCCCACCAATTCTACAATGAGCAGTTCTTC. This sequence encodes CAISEGPGTKSHQFYNEQFF.